This T cell receptor (beta chain) was observed in a study of shared clonotypes between healthy human individuals. V shed 4 bases and J shed 7 bases, with 20 bases lying between them. CDR1 SGHRS and CDR2 YFSETQ come from the germline V gene. This CDR3 has 16 residues. Produced via immunoSEQ multiplex PCR; TCRdb's table is partial and in-frame only. The sample gives roughly 1,100,000 clones, about 70% of which show up once; about 1.5% is in the top ten. This clone was recorded only once. The TCR sequence derives from a man aged 18 to 30 in good health. Sample: memory CD4+ T cells sorted from blood. As to subset: CD45RA-negative fraction. The V and J genes are TRBV5-1 and TRBJ1-4, with D uncertain. The CDR3 sequence is CASSESLGAPGEKLFF. CDR3 DNA: TGCGCCAGCAGCGAGAGTCTAGGTGCTCCAGGTGAAAAACTGTTTTTT.